The clone carrying this T cell receptor (beta chain) was observed a few times. This sample is drawn from a study of T cells after yellow fever vaccination. This CDR3 contains 19 residues. Per germline, CDR1 LGHNA and CDR2 YNFKEQ. Trimming removed 3 bases from V and 3 bases from J, with 26 bases in between. TCRdb re-derived calls from the 5' RACE reads in MiXCR, one entry per CDR3 protein. Of roughly 350,000 distinct CDR3 sequences listed, 4.1% are singletons. This receptor was obtained from a man younger than 35 who received the YFV17D yellow fever vaccine. The J gene is TRBJ1-2, the V gene TRBV4-2; weak D call: TRBD1 (5 bases). Sequences were derived from PBMCs, sampled 5 days after the yellow fever booster vaccination. CDR3 nucleotide sequence: TGTGCCAGCAGCCATGCTTACGGGGCAGGGACTTTGCTTGACTATGGCTACACCTTC. Translating it yields CASSHAYGAGTLLDYGYTF.